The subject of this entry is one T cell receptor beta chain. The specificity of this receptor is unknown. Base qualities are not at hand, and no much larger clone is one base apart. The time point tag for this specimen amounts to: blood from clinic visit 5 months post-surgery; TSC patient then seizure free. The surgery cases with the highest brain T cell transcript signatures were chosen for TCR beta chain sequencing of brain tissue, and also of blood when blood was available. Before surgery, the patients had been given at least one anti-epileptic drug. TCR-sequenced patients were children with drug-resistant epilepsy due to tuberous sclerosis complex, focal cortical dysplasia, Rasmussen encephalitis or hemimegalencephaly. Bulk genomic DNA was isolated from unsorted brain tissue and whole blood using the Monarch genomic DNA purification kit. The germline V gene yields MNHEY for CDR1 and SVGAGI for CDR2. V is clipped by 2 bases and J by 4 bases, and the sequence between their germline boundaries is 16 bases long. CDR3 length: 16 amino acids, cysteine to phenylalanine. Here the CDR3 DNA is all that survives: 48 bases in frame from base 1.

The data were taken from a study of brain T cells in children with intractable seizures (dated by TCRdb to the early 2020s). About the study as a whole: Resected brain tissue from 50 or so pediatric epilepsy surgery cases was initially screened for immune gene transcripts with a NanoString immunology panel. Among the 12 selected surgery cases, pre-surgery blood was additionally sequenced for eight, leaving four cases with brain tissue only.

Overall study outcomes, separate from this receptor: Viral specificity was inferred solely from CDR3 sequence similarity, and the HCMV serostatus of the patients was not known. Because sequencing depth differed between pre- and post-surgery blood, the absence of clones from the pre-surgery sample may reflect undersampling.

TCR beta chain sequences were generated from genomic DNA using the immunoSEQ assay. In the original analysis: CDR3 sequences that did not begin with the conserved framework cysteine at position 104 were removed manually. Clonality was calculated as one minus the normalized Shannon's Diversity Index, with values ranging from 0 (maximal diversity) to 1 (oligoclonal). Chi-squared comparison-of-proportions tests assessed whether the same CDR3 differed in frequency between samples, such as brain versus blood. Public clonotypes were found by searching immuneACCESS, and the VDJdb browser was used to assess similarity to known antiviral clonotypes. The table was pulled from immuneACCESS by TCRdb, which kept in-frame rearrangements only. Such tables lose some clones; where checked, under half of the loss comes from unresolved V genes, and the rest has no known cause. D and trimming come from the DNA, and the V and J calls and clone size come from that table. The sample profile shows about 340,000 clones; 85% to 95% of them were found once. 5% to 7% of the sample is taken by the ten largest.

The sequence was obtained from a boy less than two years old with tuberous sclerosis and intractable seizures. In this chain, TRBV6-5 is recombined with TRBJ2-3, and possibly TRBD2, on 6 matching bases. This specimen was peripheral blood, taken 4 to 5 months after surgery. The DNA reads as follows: TGTGCCAGCAGTTACGGGACTGCCCTTGGGGCAGATACGCAGTATTTT. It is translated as CASSYGTALGADTQYF.